There are many counts of the clone carrying this TCR beta chain. The data derive from a study of T-cell reconstitution after alpha-beta-depleted transplantation in children. For TCRbeta, the library was prepared with unique molecular identifiers. TCRdb analysed the PCR reads with MiXCR anew, one entry per CDR3 protein. Among about 640,000 distinct CDR3 sequences listed, 16% were seen once. Specimen: PBMCs from the stem cell graft donor, collected from the stem cell graft. The clonotype was recovered from a human donor who donated a stem cell graft to a child with acute myeloid leukemia.

CDR3 protein: CASSQAGGYGYTF. In nucleotides, the CDR3 is TGCGCCAGCAGCCAAGCGGGGGGCTATGGCTACACCTTC. The J gene is TRBJ1-2, the V gene TRBV4-3; possible D gene TRBD1, 5 bases. Germline-derived CDR1 and CDR2 are LGHNA and YSLEER. This CDR3 region has 13 residues. V dropped 1 base and J dropped 4 bases, with 7 bases sitting between them.